These 11 T cell receptor beta chains were all obtained from the same sample, sequenced in a study of blood T cell repertoires in COVID-19 (dated by TCRdb to 2018 to 2020). Libraries were constructed by the immunoSEQ multiplex PCR assay. TCRdb re-hosts the immuneACCESS table, in-frame sequences only. Its copies lack some clones; in the studies checked, an unresolved V gene accounts for under half of them, and the cause for the rest is not known. The sample data list about 91,000 clones, and almost 85% of these were observed just once. The top ten clones comprise under 7.5% of the sample. The source material was peripheral blood. The receptors were gathered from a man aged 45-60 years with active or convalescent COVID-19.

The rearrangement joins TRBV3-1 (or the pseudogene TRBV3-2) to TRBJ2-6; the match to TRBD2 covers 9 bases. CDR1 and CDR2 (germline): LGHDT, YNNKEL (reference sequence). This CDR3 has 18 amino acids. Trimming took 3 bases from V and 2 from J; bases not matched to a gene: 8. CDR3 protein: CASSHLSGGTPGANVLTF. Written as DNA, the CDR3 is TGTGCCAGCAGCCACCTTAGCGGGGGAACTCCTGGGGCCAACGTCCTGACTTTC.

This chain uses TRBV5-1 with TRBJ1-4; D call uncertain. V was clipped by 0 bases and J by 4 bases, with 10 bases between them. The CDR3 extends over 15 amino acids. Germline CDR1 reads SGHRS; CDR2 reads YFSETQ. CDR3 sequence: CASSLGSVINEKLFF. Here the CDR3 DNA reads TGCGCCAGCAGCTTGGGGTCGGTGATTAATGAAAAACTGTTTTTT. Complete variable domain (other parts from reference TRBV5-1 and TRBJ1-4): KAGVTQTPRYLIKTRGQQVTLSCSPISGHRSVSWYQQTPGQGLQFLFEYFSETQRNKGNFPGRFSGRQFSNSRSEMNVSTLELGDSALYLCASSLGSVINEKLFFGSGTQLSVL.

The V call is TRBV6-4, the J call TRBJ2-5; possibly TRBD1 for D (6 bases). The CDR3 length is 14 residues. CDR1 and CDR2 from the germline V gene are MRHNA and SNTAGT. The ends were cut back, 1 base at V and 7 bases at J, with 13 bases in the middle. CDR3 sequence reads: CASSDWFSRGTQYF. CDR3 nucleotides: TGTGCCAGCAGTGACTGGTTCTCCAGGGGGACCCAGTACTTC.

The V gene is TRBV19, the J gene TRBJ1-5, with 7 bases that match TRBD1. With V trimmed by 3 bases and J by 6 bases, 5 bases remained unmatched. CDR1 LNHDA and CDR2 SQIVND come from the germline V gene (reference sequence). The CDR3 runs to 14 residues. This CDR3 is CASSIGAGGQPQHF. CDR3 coding DNA: TGTGCCAGTAGTATCGGGGCAGGGGGTCAGCCCCAGCATTTT.

The chain recombines TRBV12-3 or TRBV12-4 with TRBJ1-4; TRBD1 is a possible D gene (5 bases). There are 13 residues in the CDR3. Between the trimmed V and J ends, which lost 6 bases and 8 bases, there was a span of 13 bases. The CDR3 coding sequence is TGTGCCAGCAGACCGGACGGGGGAGAAAAACTGTTTTTT. It codes for CASRPDGGEKLFF.

The rearrangement links TRBV7-7 to TRBJ2-1; D not resolved. V dropped 5 bases and J dropped 5 bases, with 16 bases sitting between them. CDR1 SSHAT and CDR2 FNYEAQ come from the germline V gene (reference sequence). The CDR3 length is 15 residues. Here the CDR3 DNA reads TGTGCCAGCAGCCCCTATCTCGGCGGCAACAATGAGCAGTTCTTC. Protein sequence: CASSPYLGGNNEQFF.

The chain couples TRBV4-1 to TRBJ1-1; D gene uncertain. Trimming took off 0 bases at V and 5 bases at J, with 13 bases between the two ends. This CDR3 contains 15 residues. Germline V lookup: CDR1 MGHRA, CDR2 YSYEKL. CDR3 bases: TGCGCCAGCAGCCAAGATACCCTAGGGAGGACTGAAGCTTTCTTT. Encoded protein: CASSQDTLGRTEAFF.

CDR3 nucleotide sequence: TGTGCCAGCTGGGCCCGAAACTCTGGAAACACCATATATTTT. It translates to CASWARNSGNTIYF. The chain couples TRBV28 to TRBJ1-3; D is ambiguous. Germline V lookup: CDR1 MDHEN, CDR2 SYDVKM. CDR3 length: 14 amino acids. The V end lost 8 bases, the J end lost 0 bases, and 11 bases lay between the germline ends.

The chain links TRBV6-5 to TRBJ2-3; D is perhaps TRBD2 (5 bases). Germline assignment: CDR1 MNHEY and CDR2 SVGAGI. There are 14 residues in the CDR3. Trimming took 6 bases from V and 4 from J, leaving 14 bases between them. DNA for the CDR3: TGTGCCAGCAGCGCCACGCGGGTATCAGATACGCAGTATTTT. This gives the protein CASSATRVSDTQYF.

This clone was seen once. This chain joins TRBV19 and TRBJ2-1; D may be TRBD1 (5 bases). Germline CDR1 reads LNHDA; CDR2 reads SQIVND (reference sequence). This CDR3 is 13 amino acids long. With 1 base removed from V and 6 bases from J, the gap between germline ends came to 7 bases. CDR3 protein: CASSIVDSNEQFF. In DNA form, the CDR3 reads TGTGCCAGTAGTATAGTCGACAGCAATGAGCAGTTCTTC.

The sample holds one count of this clone. V gene TRBV5-1 combines with J gene TRBJ1-6; D is undetermined. Looked up from germline, CDR1 is SGHRS and CDR2 is YFSETQ. This CDR3 has 16 amino acids. Trimming pared 0 bases from V and 5 bases from J, leaving 12 bases between. DNA for the CDR3: TGCGCCAGCAGCTTGGTGGTGGGCCCGGATAATTCACCCCTCCACTTT. Translation: CASSLVVGPDNSPLHF.